This T cell receptor (beta chain) came from a study of identical twins. The CDR3 is made up of 16 amino acids. The germline V gene encodes CDR1 SGHNT and CDR2 YYREEE (reference sequence). The ends were cut back, 4 bases at V and 0 bases at J, with 14 bases in the middle. TCRdb re-analysed the 5' RACE reads in MiXCR, keeping a single row per CDR3 protein. The sample lists over 500,000 distinct CDR3 sequences; less than 25% were seen once. In addition, the sample was reused for a study of T cells expressing NK-cell markers.

V is TRBV5-4 and J is TRBJ2-1; D call uncertain. The sequence was collected from a woman under 30 in good health. Sequencing was carried out using CD4+ T cells sorted from blood. The CDR3 loop is CASSGHYVSSYNEQFF. CDR3 sequence (DNA): TGTGCCAGCAGCGGGCACTACGTCAGCTCCTACAATGAGCAGTTCTTC.